These 19 T cell receptor beta chains share one sample of origin, sequenced in a study of blood T cell repertoires in COVID-19 (dated by TCRdb to the early 2020s). Receptor libraries were prepared by the immunoSEQ multiplex PCR assay. Imported from immuneACCESS, the table was reduced by TCRdb to in-frame sequences with V and J called. These copies leave out some clones; in studies compared against another copy, an unresolved V gene accounts for under half, and the cause of the remainder is not known. Within this sample are 180,000 or so clones, with roughly 87% of them counted one time only. The top ten constitute 8% to 13% of the sample. Sample: PBMCs or T cells enriched from blood (not recorded which). The source of these receptors is a man aged 50 to 59 who had recovered from COVID-19.

The sample holds many counts of this clone. This chain uses TRBV7-9 with TRBJ1-4; D gene unclear. The ends were cut back, 4 bases at V and 7 bases at J, with 13 bases in the middle. The CDR3 has 14 residues. Germline V gene sequence: CDR1 SEHNR, CDR2 FQNEAQ (reference sequence). The chain's CDR3 is CASSYFDASEKLFF. The CDR3 DNA is TGTGCCAGCAGCTATTTCGACGCTAGTGAAAAACTGTTTTTT.

This clone was seen more than once but under ten times. The chain uses TRBV20-1 and TRBJ2-1; no clear D. Germline lookup yields CDR1 DFQATT and CDR2 SNEGSKA (reference sequence). Trimming left V 4 bases short and J 8 bases short, with 9 bases between. CDR3 length equals 11 residues. CDR3 DNA sequence: TGCAGTGCTAATTTCGTAGATGAGCAGTTCTTC. It encodes CSANFVDEQFF.

This chain uses TRBV27 with TRBJ1-5; possibly TRBD1 for D (5 bases). Germline loops: CDR1 MNHEY, CDR2 SMNVEV (reference sequence). V was trimmed by 6 bases and J by 2 bases, leaving 14 bases between them. CDR3 length: 15 amino acids. DNA of the CDR3: TGTGCCAGCAGCCCACGGGGGTTGGGCAATCAGCCCCAGCATTTT. It specifies CASSPRGLGNQPQHF.

The chain carries TRBV5-1 and TRBJ2-2, with 7 bases that match TRBD2. This CDR3 comprises 15 residues. V trimming: 5 bases; J trimming: 1 base; junction bases outside the gene matches: 5. Germline V lookup: CDR1 SGHRS, CDR2 YFSETQ. The CDR3 bases are TGCGCCAGCAGTTCTGCTAGCGGGAACACCGGGGAGCTGTTTTTT. Protein product: CASSSASGNTGELFF.

V is TRBV5-1 and J is TRBJ2-1, with D possibly being TRBD1 (5 bases). The V gene lost 3 bases and the J gene lost 4 bases, with 17 bases spanning the gap. Germline assignment: CDR1 SGHRS and CDR2 YFSETQ. CDR3 length: 16 residues. CDR3 in DNA: TGCGCCAGCAGCTGGGGATCACAGGCCGATTACAATGAGCAGTTCTTC. This sequence encodes CASSWGSQADYNEQFF.

This clone was seen once. The V and J genes are TRBV12-3 or TRBV12-4 and TRBJ1-1; D is possibly TRBD1 (5 bases). The V gene lost 6 bases and the J gene lost 6 bases, with 11 bases spanning the gap. The CDR3 spans 12 residues. The CDR3 loop reads CASRDSRAEAFF. The CDR3 DNA follows: TGTGCCAGCAGAGACAGTCGCGCTGAAGCTTTCTTT.

This clone has just one count. The chain employs TRBV5-1 and TRBJ2-1; D possibly corresponds to TRBD2 (5 bases). V was pared by 2 bases and J by 13 bases, with 16 bases between. Germline values: CDR1 SGHRS, CDR2 YFSETQ. This CDR3 is 13 amino acids long. Here the CDR3 DNA reads TGCGCCAGCAGCTTCTCAGGACTCCCGATCCAGTTCTTC. Protein product: CASSFSGLPIQFF.

In regard to this clone: Other DNA sequences from this sample encode an identical CDR3 as well. V is TRBV5-1 and J is TRBJ1-1, with TRBD1 identical over 8 bases. Germline V gene sequence: CDR1 SGHRS, CDR2 YFSETQ. The CDR3 totals 14 residues. With V trimmed by 4 bases and J by 0 bases, 2 bases remained unmatched. The CDR3 sequence: CASSLGQVNTEAFF. As DNA, the CDR3 is TGCGCCAGCAGCCTGGGACAGGTGAACACTGAAGCTTTCTTT.

This chain links TRBV3-1 (or the pseudogene TRBV3-2) with TRBJ2-2; D is unresolved. Trimming stripped 1 base from V and 6 bases from J, with 12 bases between. Germline CDR1 reads LGHDT; CDR2 reads YNNKEL (reference sequence). This CDR3 contains 15 residues. This chain's CDR3 is CASSQVYPLAGELFF. CDR3 bases: TGTGCCAGCAGCCAAGTCTACCCCTTGGCCGGGGAGCTGTTTTTT.

The chain joins TRBV19 to TRBJ2-3; perhaps TRBD1 as D (7 bases). Between the trimmed V and J ends, which lost 4 bases and 4 bases, there was a span of 18 bases. Germline values: CDR1 LNHDA, CDR2 SQIVND (reference sequence). There are 16 residues in the CDR3. The CDR3 DNA reads as TGTGCCAGTAGTACTACCCAGGGGGACTGGGCAGATACGCAGTATTTT. Amino acid sequence: CASSTTQGDWADTQYF.

This clone was seen a handful of times. The chain recombines TRBV27 with TRBJ2-2, with TRBD2 matching over 13 bases. Germline CDR1 and CDR2: MNHEY and SMNVEV (reference sequence). CDR3 length: 18 amino acids. V was pared by 6 bases and J by 4 bases, with 11 bases of the junction left unmatched. The chain's CDR3 is CASRGNGLAGAATGELFF. The CDR3 coding sequence is TGTGCCAGCAGAGGAAACGGACTAGCGGGAGCGGCCACCGGGGAGCTGTTTTTT.

DNA of the CDR3: TGTGCCAGTAGCCCTACCATATCGTCGGGGAACACTGAAGCTTTCTTT. Translating it yields CASSPTISSGNTEAFF. The chain has TRBV19 and TRBJ1-1; D uncertain. Germline V CDR1 and CDR2: LNHDA, SQIVND (reference sequence). The CDR3 runs to 16 residues. Trimming cost V 6 bases and J 1 base, with 18 bases left between them.

A few counts support this clone. The chain links TRBV19 to TRBJ1-5; D not certain. The CDR3 has 14 amino acids. The germline gives CDR1 LNHDA, CDR2 SQIVND (reference sequence). V shed 5 bases and J shed 7 bases, with 15 bases lying between them. The chain's CDR3 is CASSPLHGEQPQHF. DNA for the CDR3: TGTGCCAGTAGTCCCCTCCACGGGGAGCAGCCCCAGCATTTT.

This chain uses TRBV24-1 with TRBJ1-6; 9 positions match TRBD1. This CDR3 has 15 residues. Per the germline V gene, CDR1 is KGHDR and CDR2 is SFDVKD. J gave up 8 bases and V 0 bases, and 1 base lay outside the gene matches. In DNA form, the CDR3 reads TGTGCCACCAGTGATTTGCGGACAGGGGATTCACCCCTCCACTTT. Translated, it gives CATSDLRTGDSPLHF.

This clone has only a few counts. The chain joins TRBV7-6 to TRBJ1-2, with 10 bases matching TRBD1. After removal of 0 bases from V and 10 bases from J, the junction contained 5 bases not matched to a gene. The CDR3 contains 14 residues. The germline V gene encodes CDR1 SGHVS and CDR2 FNYEAQ. For the CDR3, the DNA is TGTGCCAGCAGCTTAGCGGGACAGGGGCTTGACTACACCTTC. Amino acids: CASSLAGQGLDYTF.

The chain recombines TRBV19 with TRBJ1-5; D perhaps matches TRBD1 (6 bases). This CDR3 comprises 15 residues. CDR1 LNHDA and CDR2 SQIVND come from the germline V gene (reference sequence). Trimming took 3 bases from V and 6 from J, leaving 15 bases between them. The CDR3 loop is CASSMRQGQVQPQHF. CDR3 bases: TGTGCCAGTAGTATGCGGCAGGGGCAGGTTCAGCCCCAGCATTTT.

This sequence joins TRBV7-2 and TRBJ1-6; TRBD1 agrees at 9 bases. This CDR3 has 14 amino acids. With 5 bases clipped from V and 10 bases from J, the junction kept 6 bases outside the gene matches. Germline V lookup: CDR1 SGHTA, CDR2 FQGNSA. CDR3 amino acids: CASSETGGRSPLHF. CDR3 nucleotides: TGTGCCAGCAGCGAGACAGGGGGAAGGTCACCCCTCCACTTT.

This clone was seen only once. J is TRBJ2-1 and V is TRBV5-1, with 11 bases aligning to TRBD2. V gave up 4 bases and J gave up 9 bases; unmatched junction bases: 9. This CDR3 region has 15 residues. Germline V CDR1 and CDR2: SGHRS, YFSETQ. The CDR3 loop reads CASSPQTSGTAEQFF. The CDR3 DNA sequence: TGCGCCAGCAGCCCTCAGACTAGCGGGACGGCTGAGCAGTTCTTC.

The CDR3 DNA is TGTGCCAGTAGTCTGACAGCAGGTTTTCAGCAGCCCCAGCATTTT. Its translation is CASSLTAGFQQPQHF. V is TRBV19 and J is TRBJ1-5; D might be TRBD1 (5 bases). CDR1 and CDR2 from the germline V gene are LNHDA and SQIVND (reference sequence). This CDR3 has 15 residues. V was trimmed by 5 bases and J by 7 bases, leaving 18 bases between them. The full variable domain, rest sourced from reference TRBV19 and TRBJ1-5, is DGGITQSPKYLFRKEGQNVTLSCEQNLNHDAMYWYRQDPGQGLRLIYYSQIVNDFQKGDIAEGYSVSREKKESFPLTVTSAQKNPTAFYLCASSLTAGFQQPQHFGDGTRLSIL.